This passage covers 10 T cell receptor beta chains from one sample sequenced in a study of shared clonotypes between healthy human individuals. Repertoires were generated with immunoSEQ multiplex PCR, while TCRdb's copy carries only in-frame clones and drops some. The table shows about 1 million clones, with around 76% occurring only once. Sample: memory CD4+ T cells sorted from blood. Subset given: CD45RA-negative fraction. All receptors derive from a man aged 18-30 years in good health.

This sequence joins TRBV11-2 and TRBJ2-3; D is unclear. Germline CDR1 and CDR2: SGHAT and FQNNGV. The V gene lost 3 bases and the J gene lost 3 bases, with 10 bases spanning the gap. This CDR3 is 14 amino acids long. Written as DNA, the CDR3 is TGTGCCAGCAGCTTCGGTGGGGTGACAGATACGCAGTATTTT. Its protein is CASSFGGVTDTQYF.

About this clone itself: Possible read error: a much larger clone is one base away. The same CDR3 arises from other DNA sequences in this sample as well. The rearrangement uses TRBV5-4 and TRBJ2-5, with D uncertain. Trimming removed 3 bases from V and 1 base from J, with 1 base in between. The CDR3 contains 11 residues. Germline V gene lookup returns CDR1 SGHNT and CDR2 YYREEE (reference sequence). The DNA of the CDR3 is TGTGCCAGCAGCTCCCAAGAGACCCAGTACTTC. This codes for CASSSQETQYF.

V and J are TRBV5-1 and TRBJ2-2, with D unclear. This CDR3 is built from 14 residues. From germline, CDR1 is SGHRS and CDR2 YFSETQ. V was cut by 4 bases and J by 7 bases, with 14 bases left in between. The CDR3: CASSQMDQNGELFF. DNA for the CDR3: TGCGCCAGCAGCCAGATGGATCAGAACGGGGAGCTGTTTTTT.

The chain combines TRBV4-1 with TRBJ2-7; 10 bases map to TRBD2. Germline CDR1 reads MGHRA; CDR2 reads YSYEKL. CDR3 length: 18 residues. Losses at the gene ends were 0 bases for V and 0 bases for J; bases not matched to a gene: 8. CDR3 in amino acids: CASSQEASGGASSYEQYF. The CDR3 nucleotides are TGCGCCAGCAGCCAAGAGGCGAGCGGGGGGGCGAGCTCCTACGAGCAGTACTTC.

Turning to this clone: The sample contains more than one DNA sequence encoding this CDR3. V usage is TRBV6-5 and J usage is TRBJ1-6; 7 nucleotides align to TRBD1. This CDR3 spans 14 amino acids. Germline V CDR1 and CDR2: MNHEY, SVGAGI. J gave up 4 bases and V 6 bases, and 3 bases lay outside the gene matches. CDR3 sequence: CASRGTAYNSPLHF. The CDR3 DNA is TGTGCCAGCAGGGGGACAGCGTATAATTCACCCCTCCACTTT.

The chain combines TRBV19 with TRBJ1-4, with D unclear. This CDR3 has 14 residues. Germline CDR1 reads LNHDA; CDR2 reads SQIVND (reference sequence). V lost 7 bases and J lost 4, with 13 bases in between. CDR3 in DNA: TGTGCCAGTAAGGAGTCCAGCCTTAATGAAAAACTGTTTTTT. Protein product: CASKESSLNEKLFF.

The chain joins TRBV7-8 to TRBJ2-1; D is perhaps TRBD2 (6 bases). The CDR3 totals 18 residues. V was shortened by 3 bases and J by 7 bases, with 25 bases between the two germline ends. Germline V gene lookup returns CDR1 SGHVS and CDR2 FQNEAQ. CDR3 protein: CASSFRLLAALTPNEQFF. As DNA, the CDR3 is TGTGCCAGCAGCTTTCGACTCTTAGCGGCGTTGACCCCAAATGAGCAGTTCTTC.

The chain uses TRBV7-3 and TRBJ2-1; D gene unclear. This CDR3 comprises 13 residues. V shed 2 bases and J shed 6 bases, with 8 bases lying between them. Germline V lookup: CDR1 SGHTA, CDR2 FQGTGA. In nucleotides, the CDR3 is TGTGCCAGCAGCTTATCCAGAATCAATGAGCAGTTCTTC. As protein: CASSLSRINEQFF.

This chain links TRBV6-1 with TRBJ2-1; 7 bases are shared with TRBD2. CDR3 length equals 15 residues. The junction had 7 bases not matched to a gene; V was cut back by 0 bases and J by 8 bases. Germline assignment: CDR1 MNHNS and CDR2 SASEGT. The CDR3 nucleotides are TGTGCCAGCAGTGAAGCCTCAGCGGGGCGCGATGAGCAGTTCTTC. Amino acids: CASSEASAGRDEQFF.

This rearrangement joins TRBV30 to TRBJ2-5, with TRBD1 as a possible D gene (7 bases). Germline V gene data show CDR1 as GTSNPN and CDR2 as SVGIG (reference sequence). V lost 4 bases, J lost 4 bases, and 13 bases lay in between. This CDR3 has 13 residues. The CDR3 here is CAWKNQGGETQYF. The CDR3 DNA follows: TGTGCCTGGAAAAACCAGGGGGGAGAGACCCAGTACTTC.